Presented here are 4 T cell receptor beta chains from one specimen sequenced in a study of blood T cell repertoires in COVID-19. The table came from immunoSEQ multiplex PCR; TCRdb's copy has only in-frame clones and leaves some out. The sample has 65,000 to 80,000 clones, 86% seen once. The sample was peripheral blood. The receptors were sampled from a man aged 25 to 45 with acute or convalescent COVID-19.

This chain links TRBV9 with TRBJ1-6; TRBD1 matches at 7 bases. Germline assignment: CDR1 SGDLS and CDR2 YYNGEE. With 0 bases clipped from V and 7 bases from J, the junction kept 1 base outside the gene matches. The CDR3 length is 14 residues. The CDR3 spells CASSVEQGNSPLHF. Written as DNA, the CDR3 is TGTGCCAGCAGCGTAGAACAGGGGAATTCACCCCTCCACTTT.

V is TRBV6-5 and J is TRBJ2-7; tentative D call: TRBD1 (6 bases). Germline assignment: CDR1 MNHEY and CDR2 SVGAGI. The CDR3 contains 15 residues. V lost 0 bases, J lost 2 bases, and 11 bases lay in between. CDR3 sequence reads: CASSYSSAGAYEQYF. CDR3 nucleotides: TGTGCCAGCAGTTACTCGAGCGCAGGGGCCTACGAGCAGTACTTC.

DNA for the CDR3: TGTGCCAGCAGGGTGGACAGGACGAGCAATCAGCCCCAGCATTTT. Protein product: CASRVDRTSNQPQHF. The chain is built from TRBV6-5 and TRBJ1-5, with 7 bases matching TRBD1. With V trimmed by 6 bases and J by 1 base, 6 bases remained unmatched. The germline V gene encodes CDR1 MNHEY and CDR2 SVGAGI. CDR3 length equals 15 residues.

Concerning this clone itself: Other DNA sequences in the same sample also yield this CDR3. The rearrangement links TRBV5-6 to TRBJ1-1; perhaps TRBD1 as D (6 bases). This CDR3 comprises 14 residues. Trimming left V 1 base short and J 0 bases short, with 7 bases between. The germline CDR1 and CDR2 sequences are SGHDT and YYEEEE. DNA of the CDR3: TGTGCCAGCAGCTTGAGACAGGTGAACACTGAAGCTTTCTTT. Translated: CASSLRQVNTEAFF.